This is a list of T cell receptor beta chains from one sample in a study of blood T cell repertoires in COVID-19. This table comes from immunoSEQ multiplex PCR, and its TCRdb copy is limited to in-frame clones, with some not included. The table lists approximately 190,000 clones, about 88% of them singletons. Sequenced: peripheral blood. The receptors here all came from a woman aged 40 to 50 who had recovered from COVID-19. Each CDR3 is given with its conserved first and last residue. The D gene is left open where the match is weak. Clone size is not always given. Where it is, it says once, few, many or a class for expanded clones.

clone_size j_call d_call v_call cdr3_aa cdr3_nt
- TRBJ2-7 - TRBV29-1 CSVEDPDRNYDQYF TGCAGCGTTGAAGATCCCGACAGAAACTACGACCAGTACTTC
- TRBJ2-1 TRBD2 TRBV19 CASTPPGTSGRAAGNEQFF TGTGCCAGTACCCCCCCCGGGACTAGCGGGAGGGCCGCGGGCAATGAGCAGTTCTTC
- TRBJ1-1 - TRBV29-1 CSVSGVTEAFF TGCAGCGTTTCAGGGGTCACTGAAGCTTTCTTT
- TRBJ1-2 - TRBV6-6 CASNPQGGAYGYTF TGTGCCAGCAATCCACAAGGGGGGGCCTATGGCTACACCTTC
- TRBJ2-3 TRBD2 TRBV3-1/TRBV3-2 CASSQDLGRELDTQYF TGTGCCAGCAGCCAAGATCTGGGGCGGGAGTTAGATACGCAGTATTTT
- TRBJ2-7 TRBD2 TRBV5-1 CASSYLAGEVPYEQYF TGCGCCAGCAGCTACCTAGCGGGAGAAGTTCCGTACGAGCAGTACTTC
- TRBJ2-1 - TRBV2 CASSELGGRYNEQFF TGTGCCAGCAGTGAGTTGGGAGGCCGCTACAATGAGCAGTTCTTC
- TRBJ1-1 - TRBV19 CASSIGAEVTEAFF TGTGCCAGTAGTATAGGCGCTGAGGTCACTGAAGCTTTCTTT
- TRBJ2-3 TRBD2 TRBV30 CAWTGLAGGNTQYF TGTGCCTGGACCGGACTAGCGGGAGGAAATACGCAGTATTTT
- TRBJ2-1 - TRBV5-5 CASSLTSARYEQFF TGTGCCAGCAGCTTGACCAGCGCGAGGTATGAGCAGTTCTTC
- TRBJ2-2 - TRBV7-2 CASSLVLPGEGTGELFF TGTGCCAGCAGCTTAGTTCTCCCGGGAGAGGGCACCGGGGAGCTGTTTTTT
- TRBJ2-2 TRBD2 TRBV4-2 CASSQLSGRAGSGELFF TGTGCCAGCAGCCAACTTAGCGGGAGGGCCGGGTCCGGGGAGCTGTTTTTT
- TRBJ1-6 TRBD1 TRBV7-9 CASSLAGTGGARYDSPLHF TGTGCCAGCAGCTTAGCAGGGACAGGGGGCGCGCGATACGATTCACCCCTCCACTTT
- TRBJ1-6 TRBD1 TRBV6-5 CASKGKQGTNSPLHF TGTGCCAGCAAGGGGAAACAGGGGACAAATTCACCCCTCCACTTT
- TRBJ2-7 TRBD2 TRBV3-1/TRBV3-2 CASSQDTPGLAGGTYEQYF TGTGCCAGCAGCCAAGATACTCCGGGACTAGCGGGAGGAACCTACGAGCAGTACTTC
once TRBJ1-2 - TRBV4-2 CASSQDATSGGYTF TGTGCCAGCAGCCAAGATGCGACGTCAGGTGGCTACACCTTC
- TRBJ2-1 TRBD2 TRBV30 CAWNQQRTSGSTYNEQFF TGTGCCTGGAACCAGCAACGGACTAGCGGGAGTACCTACAATGAGCAGTTCTTC
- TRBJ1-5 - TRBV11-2 CASSLAAGDQPQHF TGTGCCAGCAGCTTGGCTGCGGGGGATCAGCCCCAGCATTTT
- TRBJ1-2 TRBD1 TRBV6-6 CASSPRGQGDPGYTF TGTGCCAGCAGCCCCCGGGGACAGGGAGATCCCGGCTACACCTTC
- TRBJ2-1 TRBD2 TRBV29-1 CSVRLAGGNEQFF TGCAGCGTGCGACTAGCGGGAGGCAATGAGCAGTTCTTC
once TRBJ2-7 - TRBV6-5 CASGMGPTYEQYF TGTGCCAGCGGAATGGGGCCAACCTACGAGCAGTACTTC
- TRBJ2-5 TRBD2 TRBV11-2 CASSLLAGQETQYF TGTGCCAGCAGCTTACTAGCGGGACAAGAGACCCAGTACTTC
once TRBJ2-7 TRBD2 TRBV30 CAWSMLAGNLEQYF TGTGCCTGGAGCATGCTAGCGGGAAACCTCGAGCAGTACTTC
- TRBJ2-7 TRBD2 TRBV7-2 CASSLEWTSGYEQYF TGTGCCAGCAGCTTAGAATGGACTAGCGGATACGAGCAGTACTTC
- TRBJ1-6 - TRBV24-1 CATSEHRVSNSPLHF TGTGCCACCAGTGAGCACAGGGTATCCAATTCACCCCTCCACTTT
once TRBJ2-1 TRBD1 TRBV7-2 CASSPGGFGSYNEQFF TGTGCCAGCAGCCCAGGGGGCTTCGGCTCCTACAATGAGCAGTTCTTC
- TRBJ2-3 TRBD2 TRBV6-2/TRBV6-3 CASSRWTSGRITDTQYF TGTGCCAGCAGTAGATGGACTAGCGGGAGGATCACAGATACGCAGTATTTT
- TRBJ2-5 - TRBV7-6 CASSLGGTYLQETQYF TGTGCCAGCAGCTTAGGTGGGACTTACTTGCAAGAGACCCAGTACTTC
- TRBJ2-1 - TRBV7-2 CASSYLGGSYNEQFF TGTGCCAGCAGCTATTTGGGGGGCTCCTACAATGAGCAGTTCTTC
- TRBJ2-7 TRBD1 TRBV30 CAWSVMLTSPQGAEEQYF TGTGCCTGGAGTGTAATGCTGACGTCTCCTCAGGGGGCGGAAGAGCAGTACTTC
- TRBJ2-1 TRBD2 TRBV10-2 CASSRLAGGFNEQFF TGCGCCAGCAGTAGACTAGCGGGAGGGTTCAATGAGCAGTTCTTC
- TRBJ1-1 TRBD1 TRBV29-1 CSAGDRMNTEAFF TGCAGCGCCGGGGACAGGATGAACACTGAAGCTTTCTTT
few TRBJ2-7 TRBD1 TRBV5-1 CASSYGQGYYEQYF TGCGCCAGCAGCTATGGACAGGGATACTACGAGCAGTACTTC
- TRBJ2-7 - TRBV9 CASSGGDNTYEQYF TGTGCCAGCAGCGGAGGGGACAATACCTACGAGCAGTACTTC
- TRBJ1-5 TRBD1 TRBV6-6 CASSYSRGQRNQPQHF TGTGCCAGCAGTTACTCGAGGGGACAGCGCAATCAGCCCCAGCATTTT
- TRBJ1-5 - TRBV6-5 CASSYGRDSNQPQHF TGTGCCAGCAGTTACGGGCGGGATAGCAATCAGCCCCAGCATTTT
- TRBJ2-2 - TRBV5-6 CASSLLRESTGELFF TGTGCCAGCAGCTTGCTACGGGAGAGTACCGGGGAGCTGTTTTTT
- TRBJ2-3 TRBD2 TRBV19 CASSIVTGGITDTQYF TGTGCCAGTAGTATAGTAACGGGAGGAATCACAGATACGCAGTATTTT
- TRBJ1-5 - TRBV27 CASSLQGSWQPQHF TGTGCCAGCAGTTTACAGGGGTCGTGGCAGCCCCAGCATTTT
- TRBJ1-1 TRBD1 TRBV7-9 CASSLFTGDTEAFF TGTGCCAGCAGCTTATTCACAGGGGACACTGAAGCTTTCTTT
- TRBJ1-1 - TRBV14 CASSHTLWAFF TGTGCCAGCAGCCATACTCTTTGGGCTTTCTTT
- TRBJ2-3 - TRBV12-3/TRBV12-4 CASSFLPGDTQYF TGTGCCAGCAGTTTTTTGCCGGGGGATACGCAGTATTTT
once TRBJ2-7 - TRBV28 CASSPTGYSSYEQYF TGTGCCAGCAGTCCAACAGGGTATTCCTCCTACGAGCAGTACTTC
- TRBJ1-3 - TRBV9 CASSVEGFPTGNTIYF TGTGCCAGCAGCGTAGAGGGGTTCCCAACTGGAAACACCATATATTTT
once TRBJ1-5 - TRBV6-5 CASTQALLGGQPQHF TGTGCCAGCACGCAGGCCCTTCTCGGGGGTCAGCCCCAGCATTTT
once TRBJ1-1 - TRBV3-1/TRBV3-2 CASTTIAGTNTEAFF TGTGCCAGCACCACTATCGCCGGGACAAACACTGAAGCTTTCTTT
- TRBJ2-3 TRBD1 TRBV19 CASSTSGQAQGTDTQYF TGTGCCAGTAGTACCAGTGGACAGGCCCAGGGCACAGATACGCAGTATTTT
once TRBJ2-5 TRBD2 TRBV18 CASSRSSGRGLETQYF TGTGCCAGCTCACGTTCTAGCGGGAGAGGTTTAGAGACCCAGTACTTC
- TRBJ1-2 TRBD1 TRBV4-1 CASSQDGTGGEYGYTF TGCGCCAGCAGCCAAGATGGGACAGGGGGCGAATATGGCTACACCTTC
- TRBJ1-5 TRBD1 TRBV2 CASSSGQVSNQPQHF TGTGCCAGCAGTTCCGGACAGGTTAGCAATCAGCCCCAGCATTTT
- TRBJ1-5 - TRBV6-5 CASGSADSNQPQHF TGTGCCAGCGGATCCGCGGATAGCAATCAGCCCCAGCATTTT